The 32 T cell receptor beta chains in this list originate from one sample, sequenced in a study of T cell repertoires in ileal Crohn's disease. Repertoires were generated with immunoSEQ multiplex PCR, while TCRdb's copy carries only in-frame clones and drops some. Counted here are 15,000 or so clones, 80% to 90% occurring once; the ten biggest clones make up about 6.8%. The sequenced sample was ileal tissue. These receptors all come from an adult with Crohn's disease.

This chain links TRBV19 with TRBJ2-1; perhaps TRBD2 as D (5 bases). CDR1 and CDR2 (germline): LNHDA, SQIVND (reference sequence). The CDR3 contains 12 residues. The germline V and J ends were trimmed by 3 bases and 6 bases, with 6 bases remaining between them. CDR3 region: CASSIGGNEQFF. CDR3 bases: TGTGCCAGTAGTATTGGAGGCAATGAGCAGTTCTTC.

This chain joins TRBV4-1 and TRBJ2-1, with 9 positions matching TRBD1. With V trimmed by 0 bases and J by 6 bases, 6 bases remained unmatched. From germline, CDR1 is MGHRA and CDR2 YSYEKL. The CDR3 consists of 16 residues. The CDR3 DNA reads TGCGCCAGCAGCCAAGACCCGGGACAGGGTTTCAATGAGCAGTTCTTC. It encodes CASSQDPGQGFNEQFF.

Here the CDR3 DNA reads TGCGCCAGCAGCCCCGCAGGCGGGCAGGAAAAACTGTTTTTT. It yields the protein CASSPAGGQEKLFF. This chain links TRBV5-1 with TRBJ1-4; D uncertain. The V end was cut by 4 bases, the J end by 8 bases, with 15 bases between. The CDR3 covers 14 residues. Germline-derived CDR1 and CDR2 are SGHRS and YFSETQ.

This chain connects TRBV9 to TRBJ2-5; 10 nucleotides align to TRBD2. This CDR3 region has 15 residues. Looked up from germline, CDR1 is SGDLS and CDR2 is YYNGEE. V trimming: 2 bases; J trimming: 2 bases; junction bases outside the gene matches: 3. CDR3 residues: CASSVSSGGQETQYF. DNA for the CDR3: TGTGCCAGCAGCGTCTCTAGCGGGGGACAAGAGACCCAGTACTTC.

The chain carries TRBV7-2 and TRBJ2-5; D is unresolved. The CDR3 runs to 12 residues. Between the trimmed V and J ends, which lost 5 bases and 2 bases, there was a span of 6 bases. Germline CDR1 reads SGHTA; CDR2 reads FQGNSA. The CDR3 nucleotides read TGTGCCAGCAGCCCCGGGCAAGAGACCCAGTACTTC. It is translated as CASSPGQETQYF. The full variable domain, in which reference TRBV7-2 and TRBJ2-5 provide the parts outside the CDR3, is GAGVSQSPSNKVTEKGKDVELRCDPISGHTALYWYRQSLGQGLEFLIYFQGNSAPDKSGLPSDRFSAERTGGSVSTLTIQRTQQEDSAVYLCASSPGQETQYFGPGTRLLVL.

The chain links TRBV7-6 to TRBJ2-3; 13 positions agree with TRBD2. This CDR3 is 16 amino acids long. The junction had 1 base not matched to a gene; V was cut back by 4 bases and J by 0 bases. CDR1 and CDR2 (germline): SGHVS, FNYEAQ. As DNA, the CDR3 is TGTGCCAGCAGCTCGGGACTAGCGGGAAGCACAGATACGCAGTATTTT. Its protein product is CASSSGLAGSTDTQYF.

This rearrangement joins TRBV10-3 to TRBJ2-5; TRBD1 matches at 7 bases. CDR3 length equals 12 residues. The ends lost 5 bases at V and 10 bases at J; junction bases unmatched: 7. Looked up from germline, CDR1 is ENHRY and CDR2 is SYGVKD. CDR3 nucleotide sequence: TGTGCCATCAGTATGACAGGGAGAGACCAGTACTTC. Amino acid sequence: CAISMTGRDQYF.

The gene calls are TRBV10-3 and TRBJ1-3; a weak D match, TRBD1 (6 bases). Trimming removed 10 bases from V and 6 bases from J, with 22 bases in between. The CDR3 length is 15 residues. The germline CDR1 and CDR2 sequences are ENHRY and SYGVKD. The CDR3 DNA sequence: TGTGCCACCGCGATCAACCCCGACAGGTCAAACACCATATATTTT. As protein: CATAINPDRSNTIYF.

The chain uses TRBV30 and TRBJ1-6, with D possibly TRBD1 on 5 matching bases. The germline V and J ends were trimmed by 0 bases and 8 bases, with 11 bases remaining between them. The CDR3 runs to 14 residues. The V gene's germline CDR1 is GTSNPN and CDR2 SVGIG (reference sequence). The CDR3 DNA reads TGTGCCTGGAGTGTAAGGGGCGTTGATTCACCCCTCCACTTT. Encoded protein: CAWSVRGVDSPLHF.

A few counts support this clone. The V and J genes are TRBV10-3 and TRBJ1-1, with TRBD1 as a possible D gene (6 bases). The CDR3 is 11 residues long. Trimming left V 10 bases short and J 7 bases short, with 13 bases between. CDR1 is ENHRY and CDR2 is SYGVKD in the germline V gene. This chain's CDR3 is CASQGTFEAFF. The CDR3 bases are TGTGCCAGCCAGGGGACCTTTGAAGCTTTCTTT.

The rearrangement uses TRBV6-1 and TRBJ1-5; D is undetermined. CDR1 is MNHNS and CDR2 is SASEGT in the germline V gene. V shed 3 bases and J shed 7 bases, with 10 bases lying between them. The CDR3 extends over 13 amino acids. The CDR3 nucleotides are TGTGCCAGCAGTGATGGAGTCGGGCAGCCCCAGCATTTT. The encoded protein is CASSDGVGQPQHF.

J is TRBJ2-6 and V is TRBV30; TRBD1 matches at 10 bases. With 1 base clipped from V and 2 bases from J, the junction kept 8 bases outside the gene matches. From germline, CDR1 is GTSNPN and CDR2 SVGIG (reference sequence). The CDR3 has 18 residues. The CDR3 here is CAWSAPGTGVPGANVLTF. DNA of the CDR3: TGTGCCTGGAGTGCCCCCGGGACAGGGGTGCCTGGGGCCAACGTCCTGACTTTC.

A word on this clone: Compared with germline, one end of the junction differs, possibly owing to a read error. The chain links TRBV28 to TRBJ1-5, with D tentatively TRBD1 (6 bases). The germline CDR1 and CDR2 sequences are MDHEN and SYDVKM. CDR3 size: 14 residues. DNA of the CDR3: TGTGCCAACAGTTTAACAGGGAGCAATCAGCCCCAGCATTTT. Translating it yields CANSLTGSNQPQHF.

The chain combines TRBV9 with TRBJ2-7; 7 positions match TRBD1. There are 15 residues in the CDR3. Per germline, CDR1 SGDLS and CDR2 YYNGEE. Trimming cost V 2 bases and J 3 bases; bases outside gene matches: 8. CDR3 loop: CASSVTTGLGYEQYF. Written as DNA, the CDR3 is TGTGCCAGCAGCGTCACGACAGGGTTGGGCTACGAGCAGTACTTC. Complete variable domain (other parts from reference TRBV9 and TRBJ2-7): DSGVTQTPKHLITATGQRVTLRCSPRSGDLSVYWYQQSLDQGLQFLIQYYNGEERAKGNILERFSAQQFPDLHSELNLSSLELGDSALYFCASSVTTGLGYEQYFGPGTRLTVT.

The chain is built from TRBV28 and TRBJ1-5; D ambiguous. Trimming removed 5 bases at V and 9 bases at J, with 20 bases between. The CDR3 sequence is 15 residues long. Germline values: CDR1 MDHEN, CDR2 SYDVKM. CDR3 loop: CASSPSQSGVAPQHF. CDR3 DNA sequence: TGTGCCAGCAGTCCGTCACAGTCGGGAGTCGCGCCCCAGCATTTT.

DNA of the CDR3: TGTGCCAGCAGCTCCTTAGCGGGGAACATTCAGTACTTC. It encodes CASSSLAGNIQYF. The J gene is TRBJ2-4, the V gene TRBV7-2, with 8 nucleotides matching TRBD2. This CDR3 has 13 amino acids. From germline, CDR1 is SGHTA and CDR2 FQGNSA. The ends lost 4 bases at V and 7 bases at J; junction bases unmatched: 3.

The chain couples TRBV13 to TRBJ1-5; tentatively, D is TRBD1 (5 bases). This CDR3 region has 15 residues. CDR1 is PRHDT and CDR2 is FYEKMQ in the germline V gene (reference sequence). V lost 5 bases and J lost 4, with 15 bases in between. CDR3 region: CASSARGGENQPQHF. The DNA of the CDR3 is TGTGCCAGCAGCGCCCGGGGGGGGGAGAATCAGCCCCAGCATTTT.

The V gene is TRBV4-3, the J gene TRBJ2-1, with 11 bases that match TRBD1. There are 16 residues in the CDR3. The J segment lost 8 bases and the V segment lost 4 bases, leaving 10 bases of the junction unmatched. Germline CDR1 and CDR2: LGHNA and YSLEER. The CDR3 region has the DNA TGCGCCAGCAGCCCTCAGGCCGGGACAGGGGGGCATGAGCAGTTCTTC. This encodes CASSPQAGTGGHEQFF.

A note on this clone: The same CDR3 is also encoded by other DNA sequences in this sample. The rearrangement links TRBV4-1 to TRBJ2-1, with D maybe TRBD2 (6 bases). V lost 0 bases, J lost 2 bases, and 11 bases lay in between. Germline V gene lookup returns CDR1 MGHRA and CDR2 YSYEKL. The CDR3 extends over 16 amino acids. The CDR3 sequence is CASSQDPGGPYNEQFF. CDR3 DNA sequence: TGCGCCAGCAGCCAAGATCCCGGAGGGCCCTACAATGAGCAGTTCTTC.

The chain carries TRBV27 and TRBJ1-2; no definite D call. V dropped 8 bases and J dropped 8 bases, with 12 bases sitting between them. Germline V CDR1 and CDR2: MNHEY, SMNVEV (reference sequence). The CDR3 is 11 amino acids. CDR3 region: CASGPPQGYTF. In DNA, the CDR3 is TGTGCCAGCGGGCCGCCGCAGGGCTACACCTTC.

CDR3 DNA sequence: TGCAGCGTTTTGCCCGGGACAGGCTCGGAGGAGCAGTACTTC. Translating gives CSVLPGTGSEEQYF. V is TRBV29-1 and J is TRBJ2-7; TRBD1 agrees at 8 bases. CDR1 SQVTM and CDR2 ANQGSEA come from the germline V gene. Trimming removed 5 bases from V and 7 bases from J; junction bases left unmatched: 13. CDR3 length: 14 residues.

This clone was picked up a small number of times. A read error may produce the germline difference seen at one junction end. This rearrangement joins TRBV4-1 to TRBJ2-7; 8 positions match TRBD1. From germline, CDR1 is MGHRA and CDR2 YSYEKL. The CDR3 sequence is 15 residues long. The CDR3 is CASSQGQGASFEQYF. The CDR3 DNA reads as TGCGCCAGCAGCCAAGGGCAGGGGGCGTCCTTCGAGCAGTACTTC.

This chain connects TRBV19 to TRBJ1-5; 7 bases line up with TRBD1. The germline CDR1 and CDR2 sequences are LNHDA and SQIVND (reference sequence). V dropped 3 bases and J dropped 6; count of bases not matched to a gene: 8. The CDR3 covers 15 residues. CDR3: CASSIRGGFGQPQHF. DNA for the CDR3: TGTGCCAGTAGTATCAGAGGGGGCTTCGGTCAGCCCCAGCATTTT.

This chain joins TRBV19 and TRBJ1-6, with 9 bases lining up with TRBD1. This CDR3 contains 14 residues. Germline-derived CDR1 and CDR2 are LNHDA and SQIVND (reference sequence). J lost 7 bases, V lost 10 bases, and 8 bases had no gene match. CDR3 sequence (DNA): TGTGCCACCCTCGGGACAGGGCTGAATTCACCCCTCCACTTT. Translation: CATLGTGLNSPLHF. The entire variable domain, with the rest obtained from reference TRBV19 and TRBJ1-6, is as follows: DGGITQSPKYLFRKEGQNVTLSCEQNLNHDAMYWYRQDPGQGLRLIYYSQIVNDFQKGDIAEGYSVSREKKESFPLTVTSAQKNPTAFYLCATLGTGLNSPLHFGNGTRLTVT.

The gene calls are TRBV16 and TRBJ2-3; a possible D gene is TRBD2 (6 bases). V was pared by 2 bases and J by 3 bases, with 15 bases between. Germline-derived CDR1 and CDR2 are KGHSY and FQNENV. The CDR3 is made up of 16 amino acids. The CDR3 sequence is CASSQPRGIGTDTQYF. The CDR3 coding sequence is TGTGCCAGCAGCCAACCCCGGGGGATTGGAACAGATACGCAGTATTTT.

The V call is TRBV11-2, the J call TRBJ2-7; 8 nucleotides match TRBD1. This CDR3 comprises 14 residues. Germline CDR1 is SGHAT and CDR2 is FQNNGV. The V and J ends lost 8 bases and 13 bases, in that order; junction bases with no gene match: 19. For the CDR3, the DNA is TGTGCCAGCGGATTCGGACAGGGACCGTACCCCTTATACTTC. This gives the protein CASGFGQGPYPLYF.

The chain uses TRBV25-1 and TRBJ2-3, with TRBD2 as a possible D gene (6 bases). V shed 7 bases and J shed 5 bases, with 13 bases lying between them. Germline CDR1 reads MGHDK; CDR2 reads SYGVNS. The CDR3 sequence is 13 residues long. The CDR3 loop reads CASTYGGLDTQYF. In nucleotides, the CDR3 is TGTGCCAGCACCTATGGGGGGTTAGATACGCAGTATTTT.

The chain carries TRBV28 and TRBJ2-5, with D perhaps matching TRBD2 (6 bases). Germline CDR1 reads MDHEN; CDR2 reads SYDVKM. Trimming removed 3 bases from V and 2 bases from J, with 10 bases in between. This CDR3 spans 14 amino acids. The CDR3 nucleotides are TGTGCCAGCAGTTTTACGGGGGTTCAAGAGACCCAGTACTTC. The encoded protein is CASSFTGVQETQYF.

The CDR3 loop is CASSPMGSSSYEQYF. DNA of the CDR3: TGTGCCAGCAGCCCGATGGGGAGTAGCTCCTACGAGCAGTACTTC. The chain couples TRBV7-9 to TRBJ2-7; possibly TRBD2 for D (5 bases). The CDR3 is 15 residues long. Trimming cost V 5 bases and J 0 bases, with 14 bases left between them. Per germline, CDR1 SEHNR and CDR2 FQNEAQ (reference sequence). The full variable domain, in which reference TRBV7-9 and TRBJ2-7 provide the parts outside the CDR3, is DTGVSQNPRHKITKRGQNVTFRCDPISEHNRLYWYRQTLGQGPEFLTYFQNEAQLEKSRLLSDRFSAERPKGSFSTLEIQRTEQGDSAMYLCASSPMGSSSYEQYFGPGTRLTVT.

The V and J genes are TRBV5-6 and TRBJ1-5, with 12 bases fitting TRBD1. The CDR3 spans 16 residues. Germline lookup yields CDR1 SGHDT and CDR2 YYEEEE. J was trimmed by 6 bases and V by 4 bases; bases with no gene match: 8. The CDR3 sequence is CASSGQGQGAGQPQHF. In nucleotides, the CDR3 is TGTGCCAGCAGCGGGCAGGGACAGGGGGCGGGTCAGCCCCAGCATTTT.

This clone was detected only a few times. The chain carries TRBV9 and TRBJ1-1; a possible D gene is TRBD1 (5 bases). Trimming stripped 4 bases from V and 8 bases from J, with 15 bases between. Germline CDR1 reads SGDLS; CDR2 reads YYNGEE. This CDR3 contains 13 residues. CDR3 amino acids: CASSYLINREAFF. The CDR3 nucleotides are TGTGCCAGCAGCTACTTAATAAACAGGGAAGCTTTCTTT.

The chain joins TRBV4-3 to TRBJ1-5, with TRBD1 matching over 8 bases. Germline V gene data show CDR1 as LGHNA and CDR2 as YSLEER. Trimming took 1 base from V and 2 from J; bases not matched to a gene: 7. There are 17 residues in the CDR3. CDR3 protein: CASSQGPATGGNQPQHF. The CDR3 DNA is TGCGCCAGCAGCCAAGGTCCGGCGACAGGGGGCAATCAGCCCCAGCATTTT.